This TCR beta chain came from a study of regulatory T cells in long-lasting Graves disease. Researchers made TCR beta libraries by using iRepertoire HTBI primers and running Arm-PCR on CDR3 regions. Authors' analysis steps: Samples collectively showed fewer than 80 TRBV and approximately 15 TRBJ segments. TCRdb independently ran MiXCR on the multiplex PCR reads; one entry per CDR3 protein. TCRdb assigned the V and J calls; the authors' analysis was not used. The table records hundreds of thousands of distinct CDR3 sequences, roughly 15% of them present only once. CDR3 size: 15 residues. Germline loops: CDR1 SSHAT, CDR2 FNYEAQ (reference sequence). In the case of this clonotype: Its antigen is not known. The germline gene is not matched at one end of the junction; a read error may be the cause.

Whole-study results and caveats: Authors noted too few samples as a limitation. Lower TCR diversity was seen in persistent Graves' patients than in newly diagnosed ones. Persistent patients had a count of shared public clonotypes (about 2,500) that exceeded that of new patients (around 970).

Noted time point: newly diagnosed GD, antithyroid drugs for less than 3 months. TCR sequences were obtained from RNA taken from PBMCs. Material: peripheral blood mononuclear cells (PBMCs), obtained at new diagnosis, from a patient treated with antithyroid drugs. The gene calls are TRBV7-7 and TRBJ2-7; 7 bases align to TRBD2. The receptor's source is a female donor with Graves disease. DNA for the CDR3: TGTGCTAGCAGCTTATCGCCCGGCGGGAGCTCCGAGCAGTACTTC. Protein product: CASSLSPGGSSEQYF.